The 10 T cell receptor beta chains reported below all come from one sample, sequenced in a study of cytomegalovirus exposure and HLA in healthy donors. Repertoires were generated with immunoSEQ multiplex PCR, while TCRdb's copy carries only in-frame clones and drops some. The sample has about 100,000 clones; about 95% are singletons. Sample: PBMCs. The receptors were sampled from a woman in her late teens or twenties in good health and CMV-seronegative.

The chain is built from TRBV5-8 and TRBJ2-3; 14 bases match TRBD2. CDR1 is SGHTS and CDR2 is YDEGEE in the germline V gene. The V segment lost 4 bases and the J segment 1 base; nucleotides outside the gene matches: 8. This CDR3 is 18 amino acids long. In DNA form, the CDR3 reads TGTGCCAGCAGCCGACTAGCGGGGGGGCCATGGGGCACAGATACGCAGTATTTT. It specifies CASSRLAGGPWGTDTQYF.

This sequence joins TRBV19 and TRBJ2-5, with 9 nucleotides matching TRBD2. The CDR3 length is 13 residues. Germline trimming cut 8 bases from V and 5 bases from J; bases unmatched to any gene: 6. The germline V gene has CDR1 LNHDA and CDR2 SQIVND (reference sequence). The CDR3 region is CASGGLAHETQYF. The DNA of the CDR3 is TGTGCCAGTGGAGGACTAGCGCATGAGACCCAGTACTTC.

The chain uses TRBV30 and TRBJ2-5; 7 bases match TRBD1. This CDR3 comprises 12 residues. The germline gives CDR1 GTSNPN, CDR2 SVGIG (reference sequence). The ends lost 5 bases at V and 4 bases at J; junction bases unmatched: 4. The CDR3 DNA reads as TGTGCCTGGTCCGCAGGGGGAGAGACCCAGTACTTC. It encodes CAWSAGGETQYF.

The chain has TRBV5-6 and TRBJ2-5; D unclear. Trimming pared 7 bases from V and 0 bases from J, leaving 10 bases between. This CDR3 contains 13 residues. Germline values: CDR1 SGHDT, CDR2 YYEEEE. The CDR3 loop is CASFGTNQETQYF. DNA of the CDR3: TGTGCCAGCTTCGGTACCAACCAAGAGACCCAGTACTTC. The whole variable domain, remainder taken from reference TRBV5-6 and TRBJ2-5, is DAGVTQSPTHLIKTRGQQVTLRCSPKSGHDTVSWYQQALGQGPQFIFQYYEEEERQRGNFPDRFSGHQFPNYSSELNVNALLLGDSALYLCASFGTNQETQYFGPGTRLLVL.

The chain uses TRBV5-1 and TRBJ1-1, with TRBD1 matching 10 bases. The CDR3 totals 15 residues. Germline-derived CDR1 and CDR2 are SGHRS and YFSETQ. V shed 0 bases, J shed 5 bases, and the junction held 4 bases outside the gene matches. The CDR3 protein is CASSLGQGAGTEAFF. CDR3 in DNA: TGCGCCAGCAGCTTGGGACAGGGGGCAGGTACTGAAGCTTTCTTT.

The rearrangement links TRBV6-4 to TRBJ2-3, with 10 nucleotides matching TRBD2. With 5 bases clipped from V and 5 bases from J, the junction kept 4 bases outside the gene matches. CDR1 MRHNA and CDR2 SNTAGT come from the germline V gene. The CDR3 loop spans 14 amino acids. The CDR3 DNA reads as TGTGCCAGCAGTCCCCGGACTAGCGGAGATACGCAGTATTTT. Its translation: CASSPRTSGDTQYF.

V usage is TRBV9 and J usage is TRBJ2-1; 14 bases align to TRBD2. This CDR3 contains 17 residues. Germline-derived CDR1 and CDR2 are SGDLS and YYNGEE. The V and J ends lost 4 bases and 4 bases, in that order; junction bases with no gene match: 7. The CDR3 sequence: CASSIGTSGSPYNEQFF. CDR3 coding DNA: TGTGCCAGCAGCATCGGGACTAGCGGGAGTCCATACAATGAGCAGTTCTTC. Full variable domain (missing parts from reference TRBV9 and TRBJ2-1): DSGVTQTPKHLITATGQRVTLRCSPRSGDLSVYWYQQSLDQGLQFLIQYYNGEERAKGNILERFSAQQFPDLHSELNLSSLELGDSALYFCASSIGTSGSPYNEQFFGPGTRLTVL.

The chain joins TRBV5-1 to TRBJ2-1, with TRBD2 identical over 9 bases. Losses at the gene ends were 0 bases for V and 4 bases for J; bases not matched to a gene: 5. Germline V gene lookup returns CDR1 SGHRS and CDR2 YFSETQ. The length of the CDR3 is 16 residues. CDR3 in amino acids: CASSLEPSGVYNEQFF. Here the CDR3 DNA reads TGCGCCAGCAGCTTGGAGCCTAGCGGGGTTTACAATGAGCAGTTCTTC.

The chain combines TRBV11-3 with TRBJ2-5, with 9 bases lining up with TRBD1. Germline trimming cut 8 bases from V and 4 bases from J; bases unmatched to any gene: 11. The CDR3 spans 15 residues. Germline V CDR1 and CDR2: SGHNT, YENEEA. CDR3 sequence: CASCTLGGQGETQYF. In nucleotides, the CDR3 is TGTGCCAGCTGCACGCTGGGGGGACAGGGAGAGACCCAGTACTTC.

The gene calls are TRBV4-2 and TRBJ1-6, with unresolved D. The CDR3 extends over 16 amino acids. Germline V lookup: CDR1 LGHNA, CDR2 YNFKEQ. V was cut by 0 bases and J by 9 bases, with 15 bases left in between. For the CDR3, the DNA is TGTGCCAGCAGCCAAGATAGTTCCGGGGTTGGTTCACCCCTCCACTTT. It specifies CASSQDSSGVGSPLHF.